The clone carrying this TCR beta chain was seen a few times. What it binds is not known. The data stem from a study of T cell repertoires in cytomegalovirus infection. Turning to the study itself: The public TCR beta signatures pointed to both CMV infection and matching HLA type.

TCRdb reprocessed the reads via MiXCR and lists one record per CDR3 protein. Of 230,000 or so distinct CDR3 sequences listed, 15% to 20% are singletons. The study, taken as a whole, reports: Summed frequency of shared TCR beta families picked out CMV carriers who also had the relevant HLA.

This CDR3 has 13 amino acids. Trimming left V 4 bases short and J 6 bases short, with 7 bases between. Germline loops: CDR1 MGHRA, CDR2 YSYEKL. The sequence derives from a human donor in good health (CMV status not recorded). Some clones in this sample may be carry-over from other donors' samples. Specimen: CD8+ T cells from PBMCs. The chain recombines TRBV4-1 with TRBJ1-6; D uncertain. CDR3 DNA sequence: TGCGCCAGCAGCCGAACGGGTAATTCACCCCTCCACTTT. This sequence encodes CASSRTGNSPLHF.